The 12 T cell receptor beta chains reported below all come from one sample, sequenced in a study of blood T cell repertoires in COVID-19. Profiling relied on immunoSEQ multiplex PCR, and the TCRdb table lists in-frame clones only, not all of them. The data show 300,000 to 400,000 clones, over 75% seen once. The sequenced sample was PBMCs or T cells enriched from blood (not recorded which). These receptors came from a woman in her 30s with acute COVID-19.

V gene TRBV4-2 combines with J gene TRBJ1-5; 8 nucleotides match TRBD1. The CDR3 contains 15 residues. Germline V lookup: CDR1 LGHNA, CDR2 YNFKEQ. V was clipped by 6 bases and J by 5 bases; unmatched bases: 9. In DNA, the CDR3 is TGTGCCAGCAGTCTCCGGACAGGGAAGGATCAGCCCCAGCATTTT. This encodes CASSLRTGKDQPQHF.

The chain is built from TRBV6-5 and TRBJ2-7, with 7 nucleotides matching TRBD1. The junction had 7 bases not matched to a gene; V was cut back by 8 bases and J by 0 bases. The CDR3 contains 14 residues. Germline V gives CDR1 MNHEY, CDR2 SVGAGI. Written as DNA, the CDR3 is TGTGCCAGCGAACCCGACAGGGCCTCCTACGAGCAGTACTTC. Translating gives CASEPDRASYEQYF.

The rearrangement links TRBV7-3 to TRBJ2-3; perhaps TRBD2 as D (5 bases). V gave up 5 bases and J gave up 4 bases, with 13 bases separating them. The CDR3 length is 14 residues. Germline V gene data show CDR1 as SGHTA and CDR2 as FQGTGA. The CDR3, as DNA: TGTGCCAGCAGCAGGACTGCCAACCCAGATACGCAGTATTTT. Translating gives CASSRTANPDTQYF. Based on the CDR3 plus reference TRBV7-3 and TRBJ2-3, the full variable domain is GAGVSQTPSNKVTEKGKYVELRCDPISGHTALYWYRQSLGQGPEFLIYFQGTGAADDSGLPNDRFFAVRPEGSVSTLKIQRTERGDSAVYLCASSRTANPDTQYFGPGTRLTVL.

The CDR3 region has the DNA TGCGCCAGCAGCCAAGAGTGGCCAGGGGCAACCTACGAGCAGTACTTC. Translating gives CASSQEWPGATYEQYF. The chain is built from TRBV4-1 and TRBJ2-7; weak D call: TRBD1 (6 bases). This CDR3 is built from 16 residues. Germline loops: CDR1 MGHRA, CDR2 YSYEKL. V shed 0 bases and J shed 2 bases, with 14 bases lying between them.

V usage is TRBV9 and J usage is TRBJ2-7; 7 positions match TRBD1. The germline CDR1 and CDR2 sequences are SGDLS and YYNGEE. The junction had 10 bases not matched to a gene; V was cut back by 4 bases and J by 6 bases. CDR3 length equals 14 residues. CDR3 protein: CASSPRQGLAEQYF. The CDR3 DNA sequence: TGTGCCAGCAGCCCAAGACAGGGTCTGGCCGAGCAGTACTTC.

The chain links TRBV12-3 or TRBV12-4 to TRBJ2-7; a possible D gene is TRBD1 (5 bases). The CDR3 is made up of 12 amino acids. The germline V and J ends were trimmed by 6 bases and 6 bases, with 12 bases remaining between them. The CDR3 nucleotides are TGTGCCAGCAGGAATACAGGCTCCGAGCAGTACTTC. It specifies CASRNTGSEQYF.

The CDR3 bases are TGTGCCAGCAGCCCAGGACAGGTCTATGGCTACACCTTC. Amino acid sequence: CASSPGQVYGYTF. The rearrangement uses TRBV21-1 and TRBJ1-2; the D segment call TRBD1 is taken from the table without a DNA check. TRBV21-1 corresponds to a pseudogene. CDR3 size: 13 residues.

Of note for this clone: Other DNA sequences in the same sample also yield this CDR3. The genes are TRBV5-1 and TRBJ2-2; 7 bases fit TRBD1. The CDR3 runs to 15 residues. The germline V gene encodes CDR1 SGHRS and CDR2 YFSETQ. V shed 2 bases and J 5 bases; nucleotides not matched to a gene: 6. The CDR3 region has the DNA TGCGCCAGCAGCTTCAGACAGGGTGGGACCGGGGAGCTGTTTTTT. Residues: CASSFRQGGTGELFF.

V and J are TRBV10-1 and TRBJ2-7, with 7 nucleotides matching TRBD1. The germline V gene has CDR1 WNHNN and CDR2 SYGVQD (reference sequence). V lost 0 bases and J lost 6; bases outside the gene matches: 2. This CDR3 spans 13 amino acids. Here the CDR3 DNA reads TGCGCCAGCAGTGAGTCCAGGGGGACCGAGCAGTACTTC. The encoded protein is CASSESRGTEQYF.

The CDR3 DNA follows: TGTGCCAGCAGCCCCGGACGGACACTGTACTTC. Its translation: CASSPGRTLYF. The chain combines TRBV6-5 with TRBJ2-7, with a possible D match to TRBD1 (5 bases). V was pared by 6 bases and J by 12 bases, with 15 bases between. The CDR3 spans 11 residues. Germline lookup yields CDR1 MNHEY and CDR2 SVGAGI.

The chain carries TRBV7-9 and TRBJ1-2; D is unclear. This CDR3 is built from 12 residues. The germline gives CDR1 SEHNR, CDR2 FQNEAQ (reference sequence). Trimming removed 2 bases at V and 8 bases at J, with 9 bases between. This CDR3 is CASSLRQVGYTF. The CDR3 bases are TGTGCCAGCAGCTTAAGGCAGGTGGGCTACACCTTC.

CDR3 region: CASSPRTGEYEKLFF. CDR3 DNA: TGTGCCAGCAGCCCTCGGACAGGGGAGTATGAAAAACTGTTTTTT. The chain uses TRBV9 and TRBJ1-4, with 9 bases lining up with TRBD1. This CDR3 region has 15 residues. V shed 4 bases, J shed 6 bases, and the junction held 7 bases outside the gene matches. Germline V gene data show CDR1 as SGDLS and CDR2 as YYNGEE.